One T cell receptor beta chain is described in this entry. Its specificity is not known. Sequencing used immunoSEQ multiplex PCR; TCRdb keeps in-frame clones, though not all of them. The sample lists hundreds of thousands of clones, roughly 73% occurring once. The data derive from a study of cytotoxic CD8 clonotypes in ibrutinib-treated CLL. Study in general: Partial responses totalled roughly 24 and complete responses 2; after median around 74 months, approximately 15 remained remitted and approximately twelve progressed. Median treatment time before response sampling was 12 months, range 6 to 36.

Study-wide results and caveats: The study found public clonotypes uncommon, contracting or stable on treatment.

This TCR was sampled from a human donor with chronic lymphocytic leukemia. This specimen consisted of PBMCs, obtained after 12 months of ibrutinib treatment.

The CDR3 DNA reads as TGTGCCAGCAGCGGACGCAGGGACACTGAAGCTTTCTTT. It encodes CASSGRRDTEAFF. The genes are TRBV11-2 and TRBJ1-1, with D perhaps TRBD1 (5 bases). Germline CDR1 SGHAT, CDR2 FQNNGV. This CDR3 is 13 amino acids long. V dropped 5 bases and J dropped 3 bases, with 10 bases sitting between them. The entire variable domain, with the rest obtained from reference TRBV11-2 and TRBJ1-1, is as follows: EAGVAQSPRYKIIEKRQSVAFWCNPISGHATLYWYQQILGQGPKLLIQFQNNGVVDDSQLPKDRFSAERLKGVDSTLKIQPAKLEDSAVYLCASSGRRDTEAFFGQGTRLTVV.